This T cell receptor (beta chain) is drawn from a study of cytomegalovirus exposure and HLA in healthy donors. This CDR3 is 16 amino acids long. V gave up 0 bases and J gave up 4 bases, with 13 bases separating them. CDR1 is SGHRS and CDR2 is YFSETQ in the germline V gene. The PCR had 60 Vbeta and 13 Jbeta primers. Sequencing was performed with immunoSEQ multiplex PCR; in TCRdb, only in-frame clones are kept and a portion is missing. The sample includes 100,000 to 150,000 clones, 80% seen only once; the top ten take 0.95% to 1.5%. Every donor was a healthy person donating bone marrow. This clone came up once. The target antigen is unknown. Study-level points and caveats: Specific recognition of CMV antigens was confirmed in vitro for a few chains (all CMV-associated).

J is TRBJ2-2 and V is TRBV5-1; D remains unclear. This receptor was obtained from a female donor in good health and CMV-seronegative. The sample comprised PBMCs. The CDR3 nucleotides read TGCGCCAGCAGCTTGGTGGCCGGAGACCGCACCGGGGAGCTGTTTTTT. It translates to CASSLVAGDRTGELFF.